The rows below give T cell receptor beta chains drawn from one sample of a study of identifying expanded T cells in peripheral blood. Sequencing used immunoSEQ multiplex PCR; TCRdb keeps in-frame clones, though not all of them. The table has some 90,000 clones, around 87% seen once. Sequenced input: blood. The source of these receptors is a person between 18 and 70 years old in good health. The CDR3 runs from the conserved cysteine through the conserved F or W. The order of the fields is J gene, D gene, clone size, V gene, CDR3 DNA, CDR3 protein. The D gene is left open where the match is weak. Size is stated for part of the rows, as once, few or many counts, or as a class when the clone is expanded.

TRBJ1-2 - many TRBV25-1 TGTGCCAGCAGTTGGGCGCAAGAAGGGTACACCTTC CASSWAQEGYTF
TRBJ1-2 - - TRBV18 TGTGCCAGCTCACCCGGGATTCTCAACTATGGCTACACCTTC CASSPGILNYGYTF
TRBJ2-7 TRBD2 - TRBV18 TGTGCCAGCTCACCGTCGGGAGGGGGGGCCTACGAGCAGTACTTC CASSPSGGGAYEQYF
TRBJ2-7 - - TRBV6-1 TGTGCCAGCAGTGAACAGGGGGGCGCCTACGAGCAGTACTTC CASSEQGGAYEQYF
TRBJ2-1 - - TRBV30 TGTGCCTGGAGTAGAGGTTTGTACAATGAGCAGTTCTTC CAWSRGLYNEQFF
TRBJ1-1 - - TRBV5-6 TGTGCCAGCAGCTTGTGGGGTCAGCTCGCGGCTGAAGCTTTCTTT CASSLWGQLAAEAFF
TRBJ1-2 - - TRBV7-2 TGTGCCAGCAAGAAGACCGGGCTCGCCCCCCTCTATGGCTACACCTTC CASKKTGLAPLYGYTF
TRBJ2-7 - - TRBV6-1 TGTGCCAGTGGCGTCTTGGCCTACGAGCAGTACTTC CASGVLAYEQYF
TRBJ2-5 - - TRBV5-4 TGTGCCAGCAGCCTACCGGGACCCCAAGAGACCCAGTACTTC CASSLPGPQETQYF
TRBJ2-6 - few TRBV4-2 TGTGCCAGCAGCCAAGTCCAGGCAGCTGGGGCCAACGTCCTGACTTTC CASSQVQAAGANVLTF
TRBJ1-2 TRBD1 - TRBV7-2 TGTGCCAGCAGCTCCCCGGACAGGGCTGACTATGGCTACACCTTC CASSSPDRADYGYTF
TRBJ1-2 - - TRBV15 TGTGCCACCAGCGGGGGCTATGGTGGCTACACCTTC CATSGGYGGYTF
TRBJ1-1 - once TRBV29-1 TGCAGCTCCTTCGGTACCGGGACAAACACTGAAGCTTTCTTT CSSFGTGTNTEAFF
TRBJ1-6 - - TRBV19 TGTGCCAGTAGTCGGGGTTCCTATAATTCACCCCTCCACTTT CASSRGSYNSPLHF
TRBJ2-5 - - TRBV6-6 TGTGCCAGCAGCCTCCGGACCGTGGAGACCCAGTACTTC CASSLRTVETQYF
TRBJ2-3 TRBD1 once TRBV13 TGTGCCAGCAGCTTAAACCCGGGACAGGGGGTGACAGATACGCAGTATTTT CASSLNPGQGVTDTQYF
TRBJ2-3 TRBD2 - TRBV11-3 TGTGCCAGCAGCTTACCCCGCGGGGGGGCAGATACGCAGTATTTT CASSLPRGGADTQYF
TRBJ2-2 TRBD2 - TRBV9 TGTGCCAGCTCCTTTAGCGGGGGGGCCGGGGAGCTGTTTTTT CASSFSGGAGELFF
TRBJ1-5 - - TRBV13 TGTGCCAGCAGCCGTCGAGGTACTAATCAGCCCCAGCATTTT CASSRRGTNQPQHF
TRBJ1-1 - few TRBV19 TGTGCCAGTAAAGTGGCAGCCCTTATGAACACTGAAGCTTTCTTT CASKVAALMNTEAFF
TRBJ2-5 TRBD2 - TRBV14 TGTGCCAGCGCCCTAGCGGGGGTACAAGAGACCCAGTACTTC CASALAGVQETQYF
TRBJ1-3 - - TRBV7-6 TGTGCCAGCAGCTTAGAATCGGAGGAGGACACCATATATTTT CASSLESEEDTIYF
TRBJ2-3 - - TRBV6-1 TGTGCCAGCAAGCGGGACACAGGATTTACAGATACGCAGTATTTT CASKRDTGFTDTQYF
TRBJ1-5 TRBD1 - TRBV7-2 TGTGCCAGCAGCTTAGCGCATTCCCTAACAGGGGGCAATCAGCCCCAGCATTTT CASSLAHSLTGGNQPQHF
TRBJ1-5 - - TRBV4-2 TGTGCCAGCAGCCAAGATGGGGATTCCGCGTGGTATCAGCCCCAGCATTTT CASSQDGDSAWYQPQHF
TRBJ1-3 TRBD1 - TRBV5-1 TGCGCCAGCAGCTCGGAGGGACAGGGAAGTTATGGAAACACCATATATTTT CASSSEGQGSYGNTIYF
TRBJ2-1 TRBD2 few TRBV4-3 TGCGCCAGCAGCCAAGATCTTGGGGGGGCCTACAATGAGCAGTTCTTC CASSQDLGGAYNEQFF
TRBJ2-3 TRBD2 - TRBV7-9 TGTGCCAGCAGCACCGGGACTACCGCCACAGATACGCAGTATTTT CASSTGTTATDTQYF
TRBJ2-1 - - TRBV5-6 TGTGCCAGCAGCTTGGAGTATGGGGGCGCGGCGCAGTTCTTC CASSLEYGGAAQFF
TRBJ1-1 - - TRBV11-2 TGTGCCAGCAGCTTTGGCACCGGTGCTTTCTTT CASSFGTGAFF
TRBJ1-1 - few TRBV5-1 TGCGCCAGCAGCTTGGGGCACCGGGACACTGAAGCTTTCTTT CASSLGHRDTEAFF
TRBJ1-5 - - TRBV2 TGTGCCAGCAGTGGGGTCTATAGCAATCAGCCCCAGCATTTT CASSGVYSNQPQHF
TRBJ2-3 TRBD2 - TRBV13 TGTGCCAGCAGCCCGCGGGGGGGGGCTAGCACAGATACGCAGTATTTT CASSPRGGASTDTQYF
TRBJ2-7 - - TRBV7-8 TGTGCCAGCAGCCCCGGGGGAGTGTTTTCCTACGAGCAGTACTTC CASSPGGVFSYEQYF
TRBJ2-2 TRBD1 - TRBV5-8 TGTGCCAGCAGCTTGGCCGGGACAGCCGTTTACACCGGGGAGCTGTTTTTT CASSLAGTAVYTGELFF
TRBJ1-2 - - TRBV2 TGTGCCAGCAGTGGGGCCGTTCGGGGGTATGGCTACACCTTC CASSGAVRGYGYTF
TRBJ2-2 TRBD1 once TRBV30 TGTGCCGGTGGGACAGTTAGGGAAACCGGGGAGCTGTTTTTT CAGGTVRETGELFF
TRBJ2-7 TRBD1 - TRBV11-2 TGTGCCAGCAGCTTATCAGGGACAGGGCTTGGCGAGCAGTACTTC CASSLSGTGLGEQYF
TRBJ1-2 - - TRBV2 TGTGCCAGCAGTGAATCGGCTAACTATGGCTACACCTTC CASSESANYGYTF
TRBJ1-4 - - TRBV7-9 TGTGCCAGCAGCTTACCCTCTGGGGGAACAACTAATGAAAAACTGTTTTTT CASSLPSGGTTNEKLFF
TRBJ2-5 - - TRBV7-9 TGTGCCAGCAGCCCTCGAGAGGGTAGGACGGACCAAGAGACCCAGTACTTC CASSPREGRTDQETQYF
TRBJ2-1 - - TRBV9 TGTGCCAGCAGCTCCTCCGGGGGGACAGGTTATGAGCAGTTCTTC CASSSSGGTGYEQFF
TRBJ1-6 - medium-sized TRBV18 TGTGCCAGCTCACCATCGGCTAGAGATTCACCCCTCCACTTT CASSPSARDSPLHF
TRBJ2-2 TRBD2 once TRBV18 TGTGCCAGCTCACCGGGAGGGTTCTCTTCCGGGGAGCTGTTTTTT CASSPGGFSSGELFF
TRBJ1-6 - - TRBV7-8 TGTGCCAGCAGCTTACAGAGGACAGTAAATTCACCCCTCCACTTT CASSLQRTVNSPLHF
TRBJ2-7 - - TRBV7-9 TGTGCCAGCAGGGGGACTTCTTCCGAGCAGTACTTC CASRGTSSEQYF
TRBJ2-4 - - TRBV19 TGTGCCAGTAGTTGGGATACACGGGCCCCCCAAAACATTCAGTACTTC CASSWDTRAPQNIQYF
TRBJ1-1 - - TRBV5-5 TGTGCCAGCAGCTCGGGGTGGTTTAGTGAAGCTTTCTTT CASSSGWFSEAFF
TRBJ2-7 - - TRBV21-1 TGTGCCAGCAGCAAACCGGGACAGGCGGGCCTCTACGAGCAGTACTTC CASSKPGQAGLYEQYF
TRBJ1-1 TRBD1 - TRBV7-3 TGTGCCAGCAGCTTCGATCCAGGGGGCGGGCGCACTGAAGCTTTCTTT CASSFDPGGGRTEAFF
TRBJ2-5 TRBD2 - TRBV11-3 TGTGCCAGCAGCTCGGGGGGAGAGACCCAGTACTTC CASSSGGETQYF
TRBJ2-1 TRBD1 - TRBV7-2 TGTGCCAGCAGCCGCGGGACAGGGAGATACAATGAGCAGTTCTTC CASSRGTGRYNEQFF
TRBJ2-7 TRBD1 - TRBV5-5 TGTGCCAGCAGCTTGGGTTCCGGGACAGGGAGATACGAGCAGTACTTC CASSLGSGTGRYEQYF
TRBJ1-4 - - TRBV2 TGTGCCAGCAGTGGAATAGTGCTCAATGAAAAACTGTTTTTT CASSGIVLNEKLFF
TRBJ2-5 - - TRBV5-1 TGCGCCAGCAATTCCGGCAAATGGACCGAGACCCAGTACTTC CASNSGKWTETQYF
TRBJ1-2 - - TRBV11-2 TGTGCCAGCAGCTTAGCTTATACGGATTATGGCTACACCTTC CASSLAYTDYGYTF
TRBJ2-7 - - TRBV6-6 TGTGCCAGCAGTTACTCGAGGGACGGTCCCTACGAGCAGTACTTC CASSYSRDGPYEQYF
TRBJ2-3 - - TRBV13 TGTGCCAGCACCCTCGGGAGTATCACAGATACGCAGTATTTT CASTLGSITDTQYF
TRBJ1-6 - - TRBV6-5 TGTGCCAGCAGTCCCCGGGACATGAGGAATTCACCCCTCCACTTT CASSPRDMRNSPLHF